This T cell receptor (beta chain) was sequenced during a study of vaccination and CD4 T cells after COVID-19. The Oncomine TCR Beta short-read assay was what sequenced the DNA obtained from cultured CD4+ T cells. One entry per CDR3 protein, called by TCRdb with MiXCR from the PCR reads. The table has 16,000 or so distinct CDR3 sequences, over 35% seen once. A remark on this clonotype: Its antigen is not identified.

As for time point: late sampling 161 to 241 days after vaccination in a few convalescent patients. Treatment in this sample: roughly 11-day PBMC culture with coronavirus spike peptide pools or control peptides (ViraFEST assay). J gave up 3 bases and V 6 bases, and 11 bases lay outside the gene matches. Germline V gene lookup returns CDR1 SNHLY and CDR2 FYNNEI. The CDR3 has 16 residues. Sequencing used CD4+ T cells from blood, cultured in vitro, obtained about 7 months after SARS-CoV-2 vaccination. This rearrangement joins TRBV2 to TRBJ2-5; 9 bases match TRBD2. The TCR comes from a human donor who had recovered from COVID-19. The CDR3 nucleotides are TGTGCCAGCAGGCGGGGCGGGGGGGGTTTGGAAGAGACCCAGTACTTC. Translation gives CASRRGGGGLEETQYF. Together with reference TRBV2 and TRBJ2-5, the CDR3 gives the full variable domain: EPEVTQTPSHQVTQMGQEVILRCVPISNHLYFYWYRQILGQKVEFLVSFYNNEISEKSEIFDDQFSVERPDGSNFTLKIRSTKLEDSAMYFCASRRGGGGLEETQYFGPGTRLLVL.